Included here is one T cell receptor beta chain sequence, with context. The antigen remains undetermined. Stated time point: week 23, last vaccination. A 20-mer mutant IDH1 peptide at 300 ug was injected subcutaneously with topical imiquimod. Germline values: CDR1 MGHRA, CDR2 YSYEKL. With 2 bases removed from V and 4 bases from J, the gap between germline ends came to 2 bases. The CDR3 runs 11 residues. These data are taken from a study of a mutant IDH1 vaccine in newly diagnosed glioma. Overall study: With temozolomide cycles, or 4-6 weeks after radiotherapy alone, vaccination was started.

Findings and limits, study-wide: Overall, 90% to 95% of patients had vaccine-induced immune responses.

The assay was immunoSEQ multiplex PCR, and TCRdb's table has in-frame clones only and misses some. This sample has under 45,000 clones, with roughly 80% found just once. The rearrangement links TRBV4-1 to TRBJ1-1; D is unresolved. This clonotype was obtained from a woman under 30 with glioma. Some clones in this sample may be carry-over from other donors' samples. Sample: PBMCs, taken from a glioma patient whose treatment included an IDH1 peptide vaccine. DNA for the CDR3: TGCGCCAGCAGCCAATCCACTGAAGCTTTCTTT. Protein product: CASSQSTEAFF.